Following are 8 T cell receptor beta chains from one sample sequenced in a study of T cell responses to AZD1222 COVID-19 vaccine. Assay used: immunoSEQ multiplex PCR; TCRdb lists only in-frame clones, some missing. The table shows 100,000 to 150,000 clones, with approximately 89% occurring only once. The sequences come from peripheral blood, collected on day 0 of AZD1222 vaccination. These receptors were obtained from an adult in good health.

The V and J genes are TRBV6-8 and TRBJ2-7, with 8 positions matching TRBD2. In germline, CDR1 is MNHGY, CDR2 SAAAGT. The CDR3 is made up of 15 amino acids. Trimming at V came to 9 bases and at J to 2 bases, leaving 12 bases not matched to a gene. The CDR3 protein is CARGTRLAGAYEQYF. The CDR3 bases are TGTGCCAGGGGAACCCGTCTAGCGGGTGCCTACGAGCAGTACTTC.

This rearrangement joins TRBV28 to TRBJ2-2; the D gene is possibly TRBD2 (6 bases). Looked up from germline, CDR1 is MDHEN and CDR2 is SYDVKM. The CDR3 has 11 residues. Trimming took off 10 bases at V and 7 bases at J, with 10 bases between the two ends. The CDR3 loop reads CATDYRGELFF. DNA for the CDR3: TGTGCCACGGACTACCGCGGGGAGCTGTTTTTT.

The V gene is TRBV27, the J gene TRBJ1-2; a possible D gene is TRBD1 (6 bases). Germline V gene data show CDR1 as MNHEY and CDR2 as SMNVEV (reference sequence). V dropped 3 bases and J dropped 4 bases, with 12 bases sitting between them. This CDR3 has 14 residues. The CDR3: CASSFSGASYGYTF. Here the CDR3 DNA reads TGTGCCAGCAGTTTTTCGGGGGCCAGCTATGGCTACACCTTC.

The chain joins TRBV5-6 to TRBJ2-5, with TRBD2 identical over 7 bases. Germline lookup yields CDR1 SGHDT and CDR2 YYEEEE. Losses at the gene ends were 3 bases for V and 4 bases for J; bases not matched to a gene: 0. The CDR3 length is 12 residues. Here the CDR3 DNA reads TGTGCCAGCAGCTCGGGGGGAGAGACCCAGTACTTC. Its translation: CASSSGGETQYF.

The rearrangement links TRBV24-1 to TRBJ1-2, with 9 bases that match TRBD1. Per the germline V gene, CDR1 is KGHDR and CDR2 is SFDVKD. Trimming removed 4 bases from V and 4 bases from J; junction bases left unmatched: 15. This CDR3 is 18 amino acids long. CDR3 residues: CATSDSRQGDSWVYGYTF. The CDR3 bases are TGTGCCACCAGTGACTCGAGACAGGGGGATAGTTGGGTCTATGGCTACACCTTC.

The DNA for the CDR3 is TGTGCCAGCAGCCAGTCGACAGACTATGGCTACACCTTC. Protein: CASSQSTDYGYTF. The chain uses TRBV28 and TRBJ1-2, with D possibly matching TRBD1 (5 bases). The germline V gene encodes CDR1 MDHEN and CDR2 SYDVKM. This CDR3 is built from 13 residues. Deletions cut 6 bases from V and 3 bases from J, with 11 bases between.

This sequence joins TRBV6-5 and TRBJ2-3; possibly TRBD1 for D (6 bases). V was cut by 4 bases and J by 3 bases, with 11 bases left in between. CDR3 size: 14 residues. CDR1 MNHEY and CDR2 SVGAGI come from the germline V gene. CDR3 DNA: TGTGCCAGCAGTTGGGACATAGGGACAGATACGCAGTATTTT. Amino acids: CASSWDIGTDTQYF.

This rearrangement joins TRBV10-3 to TRBJ2-3; TRBD2 matches at 10 bases. There are 19 residues in the CDR3. V lost 6 bases to trimming and J lost 5 bases; unmatched junction nucleotides: 20. The germline V gene encodes CDR1 ENHRY and CDR2 SYGVKD. The CDR3 DNA reads as TGTGCCATCAGACCCCTTCCCAGCGGGAGGGCCGGGGGGATAGATACGCAGTATTTT. Protein: CAIRPLPSGRAGGIDTQYF.